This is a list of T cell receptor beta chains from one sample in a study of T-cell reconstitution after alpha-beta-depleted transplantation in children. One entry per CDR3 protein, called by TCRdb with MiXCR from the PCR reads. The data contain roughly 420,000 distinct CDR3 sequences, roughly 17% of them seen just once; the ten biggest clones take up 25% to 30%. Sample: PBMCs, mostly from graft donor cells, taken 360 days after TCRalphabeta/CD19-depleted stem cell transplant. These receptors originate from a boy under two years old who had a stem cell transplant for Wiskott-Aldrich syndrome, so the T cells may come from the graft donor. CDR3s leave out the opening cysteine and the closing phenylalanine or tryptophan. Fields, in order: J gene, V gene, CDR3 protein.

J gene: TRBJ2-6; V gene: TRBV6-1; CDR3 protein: ASRPRLAGGSGANVLT
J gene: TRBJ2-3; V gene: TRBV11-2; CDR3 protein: ASSPPFRNTDTQY
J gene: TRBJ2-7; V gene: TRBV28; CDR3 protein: ASSTAYEQY
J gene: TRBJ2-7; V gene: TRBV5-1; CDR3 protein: ASSLREAYEQY
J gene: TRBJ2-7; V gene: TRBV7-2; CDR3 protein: ASSLTSGRTGSYEQY
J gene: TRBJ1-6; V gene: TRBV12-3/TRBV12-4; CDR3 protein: ASSNGDRANSPLH
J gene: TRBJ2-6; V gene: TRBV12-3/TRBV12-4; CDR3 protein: ASGEGSLSGANVLT
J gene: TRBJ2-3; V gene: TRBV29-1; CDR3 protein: SAPVRGDTQY
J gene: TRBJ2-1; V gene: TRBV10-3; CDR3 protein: AIPPPRLGYNERF
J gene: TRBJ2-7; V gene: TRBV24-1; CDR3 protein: ATSRQGVGEQY
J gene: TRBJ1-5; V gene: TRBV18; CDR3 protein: ASSLGEGQPQH
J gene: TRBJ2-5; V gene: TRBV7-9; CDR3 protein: ASSLAIRLGETQY
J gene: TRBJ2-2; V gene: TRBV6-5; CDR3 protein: ASSYWQGVAGELF
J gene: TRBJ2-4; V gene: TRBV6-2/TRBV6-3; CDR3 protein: ASALTGLGYIQY
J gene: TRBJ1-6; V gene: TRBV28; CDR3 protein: ASSFRQGLSSYNSPLH
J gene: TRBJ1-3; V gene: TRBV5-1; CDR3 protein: ASSLRGGSGNTIY
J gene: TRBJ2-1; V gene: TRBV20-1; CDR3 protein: SAERGGSEQF
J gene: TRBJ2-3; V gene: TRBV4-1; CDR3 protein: ASSQDEGSVLYTDTQY
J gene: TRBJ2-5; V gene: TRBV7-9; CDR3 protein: ASSTRSEKETQY
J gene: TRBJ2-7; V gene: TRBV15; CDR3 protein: ATSRWQLPEQY
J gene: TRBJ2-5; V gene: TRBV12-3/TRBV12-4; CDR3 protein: AISSLSQGLGDQETQY
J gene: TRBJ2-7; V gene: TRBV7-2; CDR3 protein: ASSLGPGGISYEQY
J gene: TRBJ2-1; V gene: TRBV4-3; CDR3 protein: ASSQDGLAASYNEQF
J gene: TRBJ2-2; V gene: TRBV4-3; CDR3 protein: ASSQDRTTLTGELF
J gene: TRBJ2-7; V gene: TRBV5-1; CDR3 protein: ASSLIPNAYEQY
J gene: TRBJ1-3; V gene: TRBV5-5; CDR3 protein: ASSLDRAGNTIY
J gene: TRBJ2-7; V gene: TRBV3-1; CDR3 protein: ASSQENVKQY
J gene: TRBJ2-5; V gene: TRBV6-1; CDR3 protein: ASGGLAGVVGQETQY
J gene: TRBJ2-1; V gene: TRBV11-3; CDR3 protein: ASSFAAYEQF
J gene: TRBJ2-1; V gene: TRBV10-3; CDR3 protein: AIKRERVYNEQF
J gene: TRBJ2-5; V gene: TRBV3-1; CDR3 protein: ASSHGGWGIQETQY
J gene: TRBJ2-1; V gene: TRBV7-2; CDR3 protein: ASSFPGARNEQF
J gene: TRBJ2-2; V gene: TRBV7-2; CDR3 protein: ASRLPNTGELF
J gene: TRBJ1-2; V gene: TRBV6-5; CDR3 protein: ATSLTGGYGYT
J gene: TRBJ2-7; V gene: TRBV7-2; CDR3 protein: ASSRGQVIYEQY
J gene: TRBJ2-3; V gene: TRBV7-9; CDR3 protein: ASSLPSTWDTQY
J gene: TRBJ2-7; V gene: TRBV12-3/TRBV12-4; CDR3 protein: ASRMTGGYEQY
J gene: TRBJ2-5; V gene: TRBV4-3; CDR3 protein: ASSLTAGLPGETQY
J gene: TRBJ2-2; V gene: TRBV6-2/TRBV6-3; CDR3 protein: ASSYRGLAGFANTGELF
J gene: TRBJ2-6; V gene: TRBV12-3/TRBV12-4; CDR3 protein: ASSLEVSGANVLT
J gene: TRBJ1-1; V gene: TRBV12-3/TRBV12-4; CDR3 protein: ASSLDFGEAF
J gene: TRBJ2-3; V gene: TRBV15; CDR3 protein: ATSREQGTDTQY
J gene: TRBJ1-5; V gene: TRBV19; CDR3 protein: ASSSTLSPEQPQH
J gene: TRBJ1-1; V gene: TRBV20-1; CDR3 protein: SASQDMNTEAF
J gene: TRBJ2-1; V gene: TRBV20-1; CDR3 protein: SVAYNEQF
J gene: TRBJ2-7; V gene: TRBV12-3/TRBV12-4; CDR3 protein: ASSRRLVSSYEQY
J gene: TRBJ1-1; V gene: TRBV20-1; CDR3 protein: SARSPGSAF
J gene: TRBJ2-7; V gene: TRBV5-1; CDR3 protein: ASTSSGTAYEQY
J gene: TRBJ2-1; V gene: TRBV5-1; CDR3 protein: ASSFLGIGVDSYNEQF
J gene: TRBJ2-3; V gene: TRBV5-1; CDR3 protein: ASSLLDRYTDTQY
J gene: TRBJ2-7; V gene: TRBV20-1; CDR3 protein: SASGARGEQY
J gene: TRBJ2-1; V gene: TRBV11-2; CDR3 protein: ASSLLTSNPSEQF
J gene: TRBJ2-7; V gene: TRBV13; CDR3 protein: ASSRAKPGRNYYSYEQY